A selection of T cell receptor beta chains follows, all from one sample in a study of CD8 T cells in Susac syndrome. TCRdb ran MiXCR on the immunoSEQ multiplex PCR reads and lists one entry per CDR3 protein. The sample contains 150,000 to 250,000 distinct CDR3 sequences, about 95% of which appear only once. Sequencing was done on a sample of CD4+ T cells from PBMCs. All receptors come from a human donor with multiple sclerosis. Both conserved end residues are part of each CDR3. The D gene is left open where the match is weak. Clone size, where shown, is once, few, many, or a class for clones that have expanded.

NA	TRBJ2-7	TRBV29-1	NA	TGCAGCGTTTACACGGACTGGAGCTACGAGCAGTACTTC	CSVYTDWSYEQYF
NA	TRBJ2-5	TRBV7-3	NA	TGTGCCAGCAGCCCAGGGGCAGAAGAGACCCAGTACTTC	CASSPGAEETQYF
NA	TRBJ1-6	TRBV5-1	NA	TGCGCCAGCAGCTTGGCCAACGGGGGAAACTCACCCCTCCACTTT	CASSLANGGNSPLHF
NA	TRBJ2-1	TRBV18	NA	TGTGCCAGCTCACTTGAGGATGAGCAGTTCTTC	CASSLEDEQFF
NA	TRBJ2-7	TRBV27	NA	TGTGCCAGCAGTGACTTCGCCGAGCAGTACTTC	CASSDFAEQYF
TRBD2	TRBJ2-1	TRBV24-1	NA	TGTGCCACCAGTGATTCGGGACTAGCGGGTACCTACAATGAGCAGTTCTTC	CATSDSGLAGTYNEQFF
TRBD1	TRBJ1-6	TRBV2	NA	TGTGCCAGCAGCGCGGACAGGGGCATTTTGAGCTCCTATAATTCACCCCTCCACTTT	CASSADRGILSSYNSPLHF
NA	TRBJ2-1	TRBV11-2	NA	TGTGCCAGCAGCATAGGGGAGGGGGATGAGCAGTTCTTC	CASSIGEGDEQFF
TRBD2	TRBJ2-1	TRBV5-4	NA	TGTGCCAGCAGCTCGGCTAGCGGGAGCGATGAGCAGTTCTTC	CASSSASGSDEQFF
NA	TRBJ1-1	TRBV28	few	TGTGCCAGCAAGAGGTGGACTGAAGCTTTCTTT	CASKRWTEAFF
NA	TRBJ2-3	TRBV20-1	NA	TGCAGTGCTAGAGATCAAAATACGCAGTATTTT	CSARDQNTQYF